Following are 29 T cell receptor beta chains from one sample sequenced in a study of T cell responses to AZD1222 COVID-19 vaccine. TCRdb's copy holds only in-frame clones and misses some; the assay was immunoSEQ multiplex PCR. The sample includes 100,000 to 150,000 clones, roughly nine tenths of them seen just once. Sequencing used peripheral blood, obtained on day 0 of AZD1222 vaccination. The origin of the receptors is an adult in good health.

The rearrangement joins TRBV6-5 to TRBJ2-1, with 8 bases fitting TRBD2. Germline CDR1 and CDR2: MNHEY and SVGAGI. With 6 bases clipped from V and 7 bases from J, the junction kept 8 bases outside the gene matches. CDR3 length: 14 amino acids. The CDR3 here is CASSTIAGSNEQFF. CDR3 DNA: TGTGCCAGCAGCACGATAGCGGGATCGAATGAGCAGTTCTTC.

The chain employs TRBV18 and TRBJ2-7; no reliable D call. The CDR3 covers 15 residues. CDR1 is KGHSH, CDR2 LQKENI, per germline. Between the trimmed V and J ends, which lost 3 bases and 2 bases, there was a span of 14 bases. The CDR3 region is CASSPVGSATYEQYF. The CDR3 DNA reads TGTGCCAGCTCACCGGTCGGGTCCGCTACCTACGAGCAGTACTTC.

The chain has TRBV10-3 and TRBJ1-5, with D possibly TRBD1 on 5 matching bases. Deletions cut 6 bases from V and 3 bases from J, with 12 bases between. The germline V gene encodes CDR1 ENHRY and CDR2 SYGVKD. The CDR3 extends over 14 amino acids. The CDR3 loop is CAISAAGPNQPQHF. The DNA for the CDR3 is TGTGCCATCAGCGCGGCGGGGCCCAATCAGCCCCAGCATTTT.

The chain joins TRBV7-8 to TRBJ2-7; TRBD2 agrees at 12 bases. The CDR3 length is 18 residues. Trimming took 2 bases from V and 4 from J; bases not matched to a gene: 12. Germline V gene data show CDR1 as SGHVS and CDR2 as FQNEAQ. CDR3 in amino acids: CASSLYAQTSGSPYEQYF. In nucleotides, the CDR3 is TGTGCCAGCAGCTTATATGCGCAGACTAGCGGGAGTCCGTACGAGCAGTACTTC.

As DNA, the CDR3 is TGTGCCAGCAGCCTTTTAGGCGGGGGAGCAGGAGATACGCAGTATTTT. Protein sequence: CASSLLGGGAGDTQYF. V usage is TRBV14 and J usage is TRBJ2-3, with 7 bases lining up with TRBD2. The CDR3 length is 16 residues. CDR1 and CDR2 (germline): SGHDN, FVKESK. J gave up 5 bases and V 4 bases, and 12 bases lay outside the gene matches.

V usage is TRBV28 and J usage is TRBJ1-4, with 7 nucleotides matching TRBD1. The CDR3 contains 14 residues. V lost 6 bases and J lost 7; bases outside the gene matches: 8. The V gene's germline CDR1 is MDHEN and CDR2 SYDVKM. The CDR3 here is CASRSTGVGEKLFF. CDR3 bases: TGTGCCAGCAGGTCTACAGGGGTGGGTGAAAAACTGTTTTTT.

In this sample, this clone turned up a few times. The chain uses TRBV7-2 and TRBJ2-7; the match to TRBD2 covers 14 bases. Looked up from germline, CDR1 is SGHTA and CDR2 is FQGNSA. The CDR3 runs 18 residues. With V trimmed by 1 base and J by 0 bases, 5 bases remained unmatched. The CDR3 DNA is TGTGCCAGCAGCTTAGGGACTAGCGGGAGGACCCTCTCCTACGAGCAGTACTTC. It codes for CASSLGTSGRTLSYEQYF.

This clone was recorded a few times. The chain carries TRBV19 and TRBJ2-6; D remains unclear. Trimming took 6 bases from V and 0 from J, leaving 9 bases between them. CDR3 length: 15 amino acids. Germline V gene lookup returns CDR1 LNHDA and CDR2 SQIVND (reference sequence). The CDR3 DNA sequence: TGTGCCAGTAGGAAAGTTGACTCTGGGGCCAACGTCCTGACTTTC. This encodes CASRKVDSGANVLTF.

The chain combines TRBV6-1 with TRBJ1-3, with TRBD1 as a possible D gene (6 bases). The germline gives CDR1 MNHNS, CDR2 SASEGT. Between the trimmed V and J ends, which lost 2 bases and 3 bases, there was a span of 14 bases. This CDR3 has 16 amino acids. The CDR3 sequence: CASSEPRGARGNTIYF. The CDR3 bases are TGTGCCAGCAGTGAACCGCGGGGGGCGCGTGGAAACACCATATATTTT.

V gene TRBV9 combines with J gene TRBJ2-3, with TRBD2 identical over 11 bases. In germline, CDR1 is SGDLS, CDR2 YYNGEE. J was trimmed by 4 bases and V by 5 bases; bases with no gene match: 6. The CDR3 runs 15 residues. In DNA, the CDR3 is TGTGCCAGCAGTTTAGCGGGGGGGCCTCCAGATACGCAGTATTTT. The encoded protein is CASSLAGGPPDTQYF.

This clone was seen just once. The chain links TRBV7-3 to TRBJ1-1, with 9 nucleotides matching TRBD1. This CDR3 has 14 amino acids. The germline V gene has CDR1 SGHTA and CDR2 FQGTGA. The ends lost 5 bases at V and 7 bases at J; junction bases unmatched: 8. The CDR3 loop is CASSESGTGREAFF. CDR3 nucleotides: TGTGCCAGCAGCGAATCCGGGACAGGGCGTGAAGCTTTCTTT.

The chain joins TRBV2 to TRBJ1-2; D unclear. CDR1 is SNHLY, CDR2 FYNNEI, per germline. Trimming shortened V by 4 bases and J by 1 base, and 7 bases separated the two germline ends. This CDR3 has 13 amino acids. Here the CDR3 DNA reads TGTGCCAGCAGTGCGACTCTTAACTATGGCTACACCTTC. Translated: CASSATLNYGYTF.

The chain couples TRBV28 to TRBJ2-1; D possibly uses TRBD1 or TRBD2 (5 bases each). The V end lost 8 bases, the J end lost 9 bases, and 17 bases lay between the germline ends. The CDR3 is 13 residues long. Germline CDR1 and CDR2: MDHEN and SYDVKM. The CDR3 spells CASVGDPGREQFF. CDR3 nucleotides: TGTGCCAGCGTAGGGGACCCCGGGCGTGAGCAGTTCTTC.

The chain has TRBV12-3 or TRBV12-4 and TRBJ2-2, with D tentatively TRBD2 (5 bases). Trimming shortened V by 6 bases and J by 6 bases, and 11 bases separated the two germline ends. CDR3 size: 13 residues. The CDR3 DNA reads TGTGCCAGCAGCCCCCTGCGGGCCGGGGAGCTGTTTTTT. Encoded protein: CASSPLRAGELFF.

The J gene is TRBJ1-1, the V gene TRBV5-1; no clear D gene. This CDR3 has 15 residues. V was clipped by 4 bases and J by 0 bases, with 13 bases between them. CDR1 SGHRS and CDR2 YFSETQ come from the germline V gene. The CDR3 sequence: CASSEGRVMNTEAFF. DNA for the CDR3: TGCGCCAGCAGCGAAGGACGGGTGATGAACACTGAAGCTTTCTTT.

This sequence joins TRBV6-5 and TRBJ1-2; D is unresolved. The length of the CDR3 is 13 residues. Germline V lookup: CDR1 MNHEY, CDR2 SVGAGI. V was shortened by 6 bases and J by 3 bases, with 11 bases between the two germline ends. This chain's CDR3 is CASRPTAYYGYTF. The CDR3 DNA sequence: TGTGCCAGCAGGCCGACGGCTTACTATGGCTACACCTTC.

The rearrangement links TRBV18 to TRBJ2-7; D remains unclear. Germline lookup yields CDR1 KGHSH and CDR2 LQKENI. This CDR3 is 11 amino acids long. Trimming left V 8 bases short and J 6 bases short, with 11 bases between. The CDR3: CASGSALEQYF. The CDR3 nucleotides read TGTGCCAGCGGCTCGGCGCTCGAGCAGTACTTC.

This clone occurred once. The chain uses TRBV2 and TRBJ2-3; TRBD2 matches at 7 bases. Germline CDR1 SNHLY, CDR2 FYNNEI. Trimming cost V 6 bases and J 2 bases; bases outside gene matches: 8. There are 15 residues in the CDR3. In nucleotides, the CDR3 is TGTGCCAGCAGGGCCTCTAGCGGACCCACAGATACGCAGTATTTT. Amino acid sequence: CASRASSGPTDTQYF.

CDR3 residues: CASSMGTSGNTIYF. In nucleotides, the CDR3 is TGTGCCAGTAGTATGGGGACCTCTGGAAACACCATATATTTT. V is TRBV19 and J is TRBJ1-3; D might be TRBD1 (5 bases). Trimming removed 3 bases from V and 0 bases from J, with 6 bases in between. The length of the CDR3 is 14 residues. Germline V gene lookup returns CDR1 LNHDA and CDR2 SQIVND (reference sequence).

The genes are TRBV15 and TRBJ1-5; D is undetermined. V was cut by 1 base and J by 5 bases, with 15 bases left in between. The length of the CDR3 is 16 residues. Germline values: CDR1 LNHNV, CDR2 YYDKDF (reference sequence). The chain's CDR3 is CATSRGEVSADQPQHF. CDR3 nucleotide sequence: TGTGCCACCAGCAGAGGGGAGGTCAGCGCCGATCAGCCCCAGCATTTT.

CDR3 sequence reads: CASSYSRGSTEAFF. As DNA, the CDR3 is TGTGCCAGCAGTTACTCGCGGGGCTCGACTGAAGCTTTCTTT. This chain links TRBV6-5 with TRBJ1-1, with D tentatively TRBD1 (5 bases). CDR1 MNHEY and CDR2 SVGAGI come from the germline V gene. Between the trimmed V and J ends, which lost 0 bases and 5 bases, there was a span of 10 bases. This CDR3 is 14 amino acids long.

This clone was seen only once. This sequence joins TRBV12-3 or TRBV12-4 and TRBJ2-7, with unresolved D. The germline V and J ends were trimmed by 10 bases and 2 bases, with 12 bases remaining between them. The CDR3 sequence is 12 residues long. The CDR3 DNA sequence: TGTGCCACCGCCGGTGAAACCTACGAGCAGTACTTC. Translated: CATAGETYEQYF.

The chain joins TRBV27 to TRBJ2-3; 11 nucleotides align to TRBD2. Germline CDR1 and CDR2: MNHEY and SMNVEV (reference sequence). Trimming cost V 1 base and J 5 bases; bases outside gene matches: 8. The CDR3 consists of 17 residues. The CDR3 sequence is CASSLFSSGGHKDTQYF. CDR3 nucleotide sequence: TGTGCCAGCAGTTTATTTTCTAGCGGGGGGCATAAAGATACGCAGTATTTT.

The chain carries TRBV7-8 and TRBJ2-3, with 8 bases matching TRBD2. There are 16 residues in the CDR3. Germline V gene sequence: CDR1 SGHVS, CDR2 FQNEAQ. The V gene end was trimmed by 2 bases and the J gene end by 0 bases; junction bases not matched to a gene: 4. CDR3 coding DNA: TGTGCCAGCAGCTTACTCGCGGGGGGAAGCACAGATACGCAGTATTTT. As protein: CASSLLAGGSTDTQYF.

The rearrangement uses TRBV20-1 and TRBJ1-3; D remains unclear. This CDR3 has 16 amino acids. Per the germline V gene, CDR1 is DFQATT and CDR2 is SNEGSKA (reference sequence). The V end was cut by 3 bases, the J end by 0 bases, with 15 bases between. The CDR3 DNA reads TGCAGTGCTAGTCCCGACACTCAATTCTCTGGAAACACCATATATTTT. Translated, it gives CSASPDTQFSGNTIYF.

V usage is TRBV14 and J usage is TRBJ2-5; tentative D call: TRBD1 (5 bases). The length of the CDR3 is 15 residues. CDR1 SGHDN and CDR2 FVKESK come from the germline V gene. V dropped 4 bases and J dropped 1 base, with 13 bases sitting between them. The CDR3 bases are TGTGCCAGCAGCCTCGGACACATCCCCCAAGAGACCCAGTACTTC. It codes for CASSLGHIPQETQYF.

The gene calls are TRBV18 and TRBJ2-3, with unresolved D. V was shortened by 0 bases and J by 4 bases, with 11 bases between the two germline ends. This CDR3 region has 15 residues. Germline CDR1 reads KGHSH; CDR2 reads LQKENI. The CDR3 is CASSPPRQSPDTQYF. As DNA, the CDR3 is TGTGCCAGCTCACCACCCCGACAAAGCCCAGATACGCAGTATTTT.

The V and J genes are TRBV28 and TRBJ1-5, with D unclear. Germline values: CDR1 MDHEN, CDR2 SYDVKM. The CDR3 totals 17 residues. V was shortened by 1 base and J by 2 bases, with 15 bases between the two germline ends. As DNA, the CDR3 is TGTGCCAGCAGTTTATACCACACCGGGCTGGGCAATCAGCCCCAGCATTTT. It specifies CASSLYHTGLGNQPQHF.

This chain links TRBV7-3 with TRBJ2-7, with D uncertain. Germline CDR1 SGHTA, CDR2 FQGTGA. The CDR3 is 14 residues long. The V gene lost 3 bases and the J gene lost 2 bases, with 11 bases spanning the gap. The CDR3: CASSLKADPYEQYF. The CDR3 DNA reads as TGTGCCAGCAGCTTGAAGGCAGACCCCTACGAGCAGTACTTC.